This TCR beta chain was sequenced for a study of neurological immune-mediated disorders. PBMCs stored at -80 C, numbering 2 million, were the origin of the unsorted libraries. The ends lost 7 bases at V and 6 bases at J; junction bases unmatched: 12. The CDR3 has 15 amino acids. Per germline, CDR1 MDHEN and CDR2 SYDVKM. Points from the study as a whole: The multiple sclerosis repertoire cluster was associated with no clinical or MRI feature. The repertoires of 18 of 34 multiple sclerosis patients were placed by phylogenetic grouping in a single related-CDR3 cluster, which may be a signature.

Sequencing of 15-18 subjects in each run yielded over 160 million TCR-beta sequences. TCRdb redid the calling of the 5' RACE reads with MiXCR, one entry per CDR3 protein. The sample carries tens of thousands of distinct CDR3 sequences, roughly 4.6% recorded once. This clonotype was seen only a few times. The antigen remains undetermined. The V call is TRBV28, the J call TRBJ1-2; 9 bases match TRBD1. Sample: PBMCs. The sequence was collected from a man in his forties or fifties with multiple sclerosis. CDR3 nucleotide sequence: TGTGCCAGCAATCGAATCGGGGGACAGGGTGATGGCTACACCTTC. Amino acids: CASNRIGGQGDGYTF.